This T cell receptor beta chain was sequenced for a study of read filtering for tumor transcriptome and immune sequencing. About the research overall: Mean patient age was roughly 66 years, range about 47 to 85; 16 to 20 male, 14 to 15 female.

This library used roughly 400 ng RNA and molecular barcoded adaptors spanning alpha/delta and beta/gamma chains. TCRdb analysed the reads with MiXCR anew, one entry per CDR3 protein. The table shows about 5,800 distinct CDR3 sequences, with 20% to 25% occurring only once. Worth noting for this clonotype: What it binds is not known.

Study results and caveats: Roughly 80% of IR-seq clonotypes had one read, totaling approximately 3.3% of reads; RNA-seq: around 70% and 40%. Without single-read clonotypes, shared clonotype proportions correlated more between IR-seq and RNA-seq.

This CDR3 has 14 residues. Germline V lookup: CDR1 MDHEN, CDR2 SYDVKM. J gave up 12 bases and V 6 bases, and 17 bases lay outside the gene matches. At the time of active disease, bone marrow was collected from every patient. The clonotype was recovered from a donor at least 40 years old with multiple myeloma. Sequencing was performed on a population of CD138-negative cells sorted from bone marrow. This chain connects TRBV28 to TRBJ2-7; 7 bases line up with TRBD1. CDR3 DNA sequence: TGTGCCAGCAGCCCAACAGGGGTTGTCGACGGGCGGTACTTC. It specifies CASSPTGVVDGRYF.